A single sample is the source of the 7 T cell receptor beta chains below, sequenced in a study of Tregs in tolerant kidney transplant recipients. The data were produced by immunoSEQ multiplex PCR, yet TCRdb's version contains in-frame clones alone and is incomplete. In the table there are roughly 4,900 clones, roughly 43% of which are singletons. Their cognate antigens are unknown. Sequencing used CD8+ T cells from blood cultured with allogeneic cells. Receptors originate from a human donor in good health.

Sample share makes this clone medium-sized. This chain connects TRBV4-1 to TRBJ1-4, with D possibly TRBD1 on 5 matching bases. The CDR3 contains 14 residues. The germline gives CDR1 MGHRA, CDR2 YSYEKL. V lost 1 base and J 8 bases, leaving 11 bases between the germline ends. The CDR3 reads CASSQVQGGEKLFF. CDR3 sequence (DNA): TGCGCCAGCAGCCAAGTTCAGGGTGGGGAAAAACTGTTTTTT.

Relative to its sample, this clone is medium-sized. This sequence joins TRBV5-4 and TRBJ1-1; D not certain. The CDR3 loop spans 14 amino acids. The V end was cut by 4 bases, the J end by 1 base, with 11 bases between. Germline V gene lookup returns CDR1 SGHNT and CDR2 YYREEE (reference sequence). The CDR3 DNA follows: TGTGCCAGCAGCCTGGGATGGGGGAACACTGAAGCTTTCTTT. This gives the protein CASSLGWGNTEAFF. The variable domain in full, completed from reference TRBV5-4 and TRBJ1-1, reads ETGVTQSPTHLIKTRGQQVTLRCSSQSGHNTVSWYQQALGQGPQFIFQYYREEENGRGNFPPRFSGLQFPNYSSELNVNALELDDSALYLCASSLGWGNTEAFFGQGTRLTVV.

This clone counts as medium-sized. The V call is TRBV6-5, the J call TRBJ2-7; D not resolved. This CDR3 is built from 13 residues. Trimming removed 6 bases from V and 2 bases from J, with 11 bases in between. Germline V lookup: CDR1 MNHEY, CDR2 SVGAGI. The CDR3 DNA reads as TGTGCCAGCAGCCCCGGGTCTGCCTACGAGCAGTACTTC. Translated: CASSPGSAYEQYF.

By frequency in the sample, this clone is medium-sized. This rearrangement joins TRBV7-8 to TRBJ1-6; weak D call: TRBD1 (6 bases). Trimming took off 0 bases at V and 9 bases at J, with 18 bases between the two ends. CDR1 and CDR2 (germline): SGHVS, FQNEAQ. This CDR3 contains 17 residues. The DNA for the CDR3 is TGTGCCAGCAGCTTAGCCCTAGAGGACAGCCCAATTTCACCCCTCCACTTT. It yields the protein CASSLALEDSPISPLHF.

CDR3 coding DNA: TGTGCCAGCAGCTTAACGGGAGTAGGCGAGCAGTACTTC. It encodes CASSLTGVGEQYF. V usage is TRBV7-8 and J usage is TRBJ2-7; D may be TRBD2 (6 bases). The CDR3 extends over 13 amino acids. The germline CDR1 and CDR2 sequences are SGHVS and FQNEAQ. V dropped 2 bases and J dropped 6 bases, with 11 bases sitting between them.

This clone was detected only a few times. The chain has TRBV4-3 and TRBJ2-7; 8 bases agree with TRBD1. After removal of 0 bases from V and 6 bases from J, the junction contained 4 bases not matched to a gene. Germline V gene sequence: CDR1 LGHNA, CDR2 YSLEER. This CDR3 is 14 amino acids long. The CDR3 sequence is CASSQDQGAGEQYF. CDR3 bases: TGCGCCAGCAGCCAAGACCAGGGGGCCGGCGAGCAGTACTTC.

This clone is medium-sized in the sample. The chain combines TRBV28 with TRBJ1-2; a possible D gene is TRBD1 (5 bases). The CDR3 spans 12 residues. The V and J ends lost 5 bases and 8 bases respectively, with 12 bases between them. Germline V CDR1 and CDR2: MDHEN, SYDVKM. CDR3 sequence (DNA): TGTGCCAGCAGTCTCCGCCGGGGCGGCTACACCTTC. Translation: CASSLRRGGYTF.